This entry is about one TCR beta chain. As handled by the study authors: Reference gene primers were amplified, and this amplification served to estimate nucleated cell counts. The repertoire was sequenced with immunoSEQ multiplex PCR; TCRdb's copy has only in-frame clones and lacks some. Clonal size and the V and J genes are those of that table, whereas D and trimming came from the DNA. The top ten clones hold 0.9% to 1.2% of a sample with 250,000 to 300,000 clones, 80% to 95% of them seen once. The data were obtained in a study of blood T cell repertoires in COVID-19. Participants came from fewer than 25 US areas, aged about 18 to 100 years. Either two negative PCRs, clearance, or symptom resolution qualified Cohort 3 donors as recovered. V gave up 10 bases and J gave up 7 bases, with 17 bases separating them. Looked up from germline, CDR1 is ENHRY and CDR2 is SYGVKD. This CDR3 region has 13 residues.

The clonotype was recovered from a woman aged 30 to 39 who had recovered from COVID-19. Sequenced sample: PBMCs or T cells enriched from blood (not recorded which). The V gene is TRBV10-3, the J gene TRBJ1-3; tentatively, D is TRBD1 (6 bases). The CDR3 DNA reads as TGTGCCACGCTACAGGGTGATGGCAACACCATATATTTT. Translating it yields CATLQGDGNTIYF.